The 18 T cell receptor beta chains given below trace back to one sample, sequenced in a study of T cells in women clearing cervical HPV infection. Produced via immunoSEQ multiplex PCR; TCRdb's table is partial and in-frame only. The sample has about 26,000 clones, and its top ten clones hold about 3.9%. Sample: blood buffy coat. These receptors were obtained from a woman between 18 and 69 years old with a cervical HPV16 infection that either progressed to CIN3+ or cleared (not recorded which).

In regard to this clone: Sequencing ends 3 residues short of the CDR3 end; the germline J gene provides the rest. The chain couples TRBV5-1 to TRBJ2-7, with a weak D call TRBD1 (5 bases). V shed 0 bases and J shed 4 bases, with 14 bases lying between them. Germline V gene lookup returns CDR1 SGHRS and CDR2 YFSETQ. The CDR3 spans 15 residues. CDR3 amino acids: CASSLAQGGGYEQYF. CDR3 DNA (partial): TGCGCCAGCAGCTTGGCCCAGGGTGGTGGATACGAG.

Comments on this clone: Read data end 3 residues before the CDR3 end; the end is taken from the germline J gene. The chain employs TRBV7-3 and TRBJ2-3; 7 bases align to TRBD1. CDR1 and CDR2 (germline): SGHTA, FQGTGA. The CDR3 has 16 amino acids. CDR3 bases read: TGTGCCAGCAGCCTAAAAGTAGGGGGCTCCCAAGAGACG. This codes for CASSLKVGGSQET. The CDR3 in its entirety is CASSLKVGGSQETQYF.

The CDR3 protein is CAISEHQRGGGETQYF. The covered CDR3 bases are TGTGCCATCAGTGAGCATCAGCGGGGAGGCGGAGAGACC. The rearrangement links TRBV10-3 to TRBJ2-5, with 7 bases fitting TRBD2. From the germline J gene comes the end of the CDR3, since the read stops 3 residues before it. This CDR3 spans 16 amino acids. Trimming at V came to 2 bases and at J to 4 bases, leaving 10 bases not matched to a gene. CDR1 is ENHRY and CDR2 is SYGVKD in the germline V gene.

About this clone itself: The observed sequence ends 3 residues before the CDR3 terminus, with the missing tail filled in from the germline J gene. The rearrangement uses TRBV5-1 and TRBJ2-2; unclear D gene. The CDR3 length is 18 residues. Trimming took off 4 bases at V and 1 base at J, with 20 bases between the two ends. Germline assignment: CDR1 SGHRS and CDR2 YFSETQ. The CDR3 loop reads CASSPLSNQERNTGELFF. The CDR3 DNA, read in part, is TGCGCCAGCAGCCCTTTGTCAAACCAGGAGAGGAACACCGGGGAG.

Details on this clone: Sequencing ends 3 residues short of the CDR3 end; the germline J gene provides the rest. The V call is TRBV5-5, the J call TRBJ1-1; D might be TRBD1 (6 bases). Trimming took off 2 bases at V and 0 bases at J, with 8 bases between the two ends. The CDR3 sequence is 14 residues long. Germline V gene lookup returns CDR1 SGHKS and CDR2 YYEKEE (reference sequence). Incomplete CDR3 DNA: TGTGCCAGCAGCTTAGGGGGGGTGAACACTGAA. Encoded protein: CASSLGGVNTE. The entire CDR3 protein reads CASSLGGVNTEAFF.

As concerns this clone: Germline is not matched at one junction end, which may reflect a read error. The DNA ends 3 residues before the CDR3 does, and the rest of the CDR3 is filled in from the germline J gene. This chain connects TRBV4-2 to TRBJ1-1, with D hard to call. Germline CDR1 is LGHNA and CDR2 is YNFKEQ. The CDR3 is 13 amino acids. CDR3 protein: CASSQVIGTEAFF. CDR3 DNA (partial): TGCGCCAGCAGCCAAGTGATCGGGACTGAA.

The CDR3 bases that were read are TGTGCCAGCAGCCCACCGGACAGGGGCTTTCGTGGC. Translating it yields CASSPPDRGFRG. The whole CDR3 sequence reads CASSPPDRGFRGYTF. The chain has TRBV7-9 and TRBJ1-2; 9 nucleotides agree with TRBD1. With the read ending 3 residues before the CDR3 end, the germline J gene is used to fill in that end. Germline loops: CDR1 SEHNR, CDR2 FQNEAQ (reference sequence). This CDR3 has 15 amino acids. V lost 5 bases and J lost 7; bases outside the gene matches: 11.

Incomplete CDR3 DNA: TGTGCCAGCTCACCCGGGACAGGGGACCAAGAGACC. It is translated as CASSPGTGDQET. The CDR3 in full is CASSPGTGDQETQYF. The chain joins TRBV18 to TRBJ2-5; 10 positions match TRBD1. The sequenced fragment ends 3 residues before the CDR3 boundary, so the rest is inferred from the germline J gene. J was trimmed by 0 bases and V by 3 bases; bases with no gene match: 1. Germline V gene lookup returns CDR1 KGHSH and CDR2 LQKENI. The CDR3 extends over 15 amino acids.

Judged by frequency, this clone is medium-sized (0.01 to 0.1%). The CDR3 end lies 3 residues beyond the end of the read and is filled in from the germline J gene. V is TRBV19 and J is TRBJ2-5; D is perhaps TRBD1 (6 bases). Per the germline V gene, CDR1 is LNHDA and CDR2 is SQIVND (reference sequence). The CDR3 is 15 residues long. The V end was cut by 7 bases, the J end by 4 bases, with 19 bases between. CDR3 bases read: TGTGCCAGTAAGGGGCAGGGGAGATCGGGAGAGACC. Protein sequence: CASKGQGRSGET. The complete CDR3 reads CASKGQGRSGETQYF.

Concerning this clone: Read data end 3 residues before the CDR3 end; the end is taken from the germline J gene. V usage is TRBV11-2 and J usage is TRBJ1-5; 7 bases are shared with TRBD1. J gave up 3 bases and V 5 bases, and 7 bases lay outside the gene matches. The CDR3 consists of 15 residues. Germline V gene sequence: CDR1 SGHAT, CDR2 FQNNGV. The CDR3 spells CASSAPGGYNQPQHF. The CDR3 bases that were read are TGTGCCAGCAGCGCACCAGGGGGGTACAATCAGCCC.

Turning to this clone: The CDR3 is cut off 3 residues early in the read; its end comes from the germline J gene. This chain links TRBV7-2 with TRBJ1-2, with a weak D call TRBD1 (5 bases). The CDR3 covers 15 residues. Germline V gives CDR1 SGHTA, CDR2 FQGNSA. CDR3 loop: CASSLGGINTDTYTF. CDR3 DNA (partial): TGTGCCAGCAGCTTGGGGGGAATCAACACAGATACC.

In the case of this clone: The read terminates 3 residues ahead of where the CDR3 ends, so the germline J gene completes it. The V and J genes are TRBV5-1 and TRBJ1-2; possible D gene TRBD1, 6 bases. The V gene's germline CDR1 is SGHRS and CDR2 YFSETQ. Trimming stripped 3 bases from V and 2 bases from J, with 14 bases between. The CDR3 covers 15 residues. The covered CDR3 bases are TGCGCCAGCAGCTGGATACAGGGTGGGAACTATGGC. Translation gives CASSWIQGGNYG. In full, the CDR3 is CASSWIQGGNYGYTF.

With respect to this clone: Sequencing ends 3 residues short of the CDR3 end; the germline J gene provides the rest. The V call is TRBV14, the J call TRBJ2-7; 9 positions agree with TRBD1. J lost 1 base, V lost 0 bases, and 4 bases had no gene match. Germline V gives CDR1 SGHDN, CDR2 FVKESK. The CDR3 has 16 amino acids. The CDR3 is CASSQDPGQGSYEQYF. The covered CDR3 bases are TGTGCCAGCAGCCAAGATCCGGGACAGGGATCCTACGAG.

Turning to this clone: The read comes to an end 3 residues before the CDR3 does, leaving the germline J gene to fill in the end. The chain uses TRBV20-1 and TRBJ1-5; 7 bases are shared with TRBD1. The V gene's germline CDR1 is DFQATT and CDR2 SNEGSKA (reference sequence). The length of the CDR3 is 13 residues. Trimming at V came to 5 bases and at J to 5 bases, leaving 6 bases not matched to a gene. CDR3 sequence: CSASDRAYQPQHF. CDR3 DNA, as far as it was read: TGCAGTGCTTCTGACAGGGCGTATCAGCCC.

Notes on this clone: With the read ending 3 residues before the CDR3 end, the germline J gene is used to fill in that end. The chain uses TRBV5-1 and TRBJ1-5; D uncertain. CDR3 length: 13 amino acids. The V end was cut by 5 bases, the J end by 0 bases, with 6 bases between. Looked up from germline, CDR1 is SGHRS and CDR2 is YFSETQ. The covered CDR3 bases are TGCGCCAGCAGAACAGATAGCAATCAGCCC. It specifies CASRTDSNQP. The whole CDR3 region reads CASRTDSNQPQHF.

Remarks on this clone: Read data end 3 residues before the CDR3 end; the end is taken from the germline J gene. The V call is TRBV7-7, the J call TRBJ1-6; D remains ambiguous. Germline values: CDR1 SSHAT, CDR2 FNYEAQ (reference sequence). V shed 1 base and J shed 4 bases, with 14 bases lying between them. This CDR3 has 17 amino acids. This CDR3 is CASSLDGPPAYNSPLHF. The part of the CDR3 DNA that was read is TGTGCCAGCAGCTTAGATGGCCCGCCCGCTTATAATTCACCC.

Note on this clone: The read ends 3 residues before the CDR3 terminus; that terminus is restored from the germline J gene. The rearrangement uses TRBV7-3 and TRBJ1-1; D is undetermined. This CDR3 region has 13 residues. V gave up 5 bases and J gave up 0 bases, with 7 bases separating them. Germline-derived CDR1 and CDR2 are SGHTA and FQGTGA. Partial CDR3 DNA: TGTGCCAGCAGCCCAAGGGTGAACACTGAA. Translated, it gives CASSPRVNTE. The whole CDR3 is CASSPRVNTEAFF. The whole variable domain, remainder taken from reference TRBV7-3 and TRBJ1-1, is GAGVSQTPSNKVTEKGKYVELRCDPISGHTALYWYRQSLGQGPEFLIYFQGTGAADDSGLPNDRFFAVRPEGSVSTLKIQRTERGDSAVYLCASSPRVNTEAFFGQGTRLTVV.

As for this clone: The read ends 3 residues before the CDR3 terminus; that terminus is restored from the germline J gene. This chain uses TRBV18 with TRBJ2-7; D is perhaps TRBD2 (5 bases). In germline, CDR1 is KGHSH, CDR2 LQKENI. The CDR3 totals 16 residues. V was shortened by 6 bases and J by 2 bases, with 20 bases between the two germline ends. The DNA read from the CDR3 is TGTGCCAGCTCGCCCCCCGCTGCGGGTGGCCCCTACGAG. Encoded protein: CASSPPAAGGPYE. In full, the CDR3 is CASSPPAAGGPYEQYF.